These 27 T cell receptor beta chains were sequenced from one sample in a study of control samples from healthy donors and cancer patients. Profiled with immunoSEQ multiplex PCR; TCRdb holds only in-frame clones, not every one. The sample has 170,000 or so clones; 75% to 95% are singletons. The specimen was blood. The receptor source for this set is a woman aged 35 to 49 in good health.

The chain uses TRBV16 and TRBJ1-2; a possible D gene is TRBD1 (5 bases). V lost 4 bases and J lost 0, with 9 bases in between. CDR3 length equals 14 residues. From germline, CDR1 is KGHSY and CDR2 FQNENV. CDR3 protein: CASSPTVTNYGYTF. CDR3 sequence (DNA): TGTGCCAGCAGCCCGACAGTAACTAACTATGGCTACACCTTC.

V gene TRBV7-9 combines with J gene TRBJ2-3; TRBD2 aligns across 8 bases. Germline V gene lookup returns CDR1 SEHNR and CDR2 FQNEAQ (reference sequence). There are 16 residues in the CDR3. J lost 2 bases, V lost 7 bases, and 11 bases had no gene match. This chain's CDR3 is CASIPDRGGDTDTQYF. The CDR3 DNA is TGTGCCAGCATCCCTGATCGGGGGGGCGACACAGATACGCAGTATTTT.

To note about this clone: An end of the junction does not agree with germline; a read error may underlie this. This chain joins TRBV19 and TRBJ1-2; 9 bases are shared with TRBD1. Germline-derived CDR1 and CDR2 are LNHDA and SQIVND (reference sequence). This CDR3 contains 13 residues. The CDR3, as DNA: TGTGTCAGTCGGAGACAGGGGGACTATGGCTACACCTTC. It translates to CVSRRQGDYGYTF.

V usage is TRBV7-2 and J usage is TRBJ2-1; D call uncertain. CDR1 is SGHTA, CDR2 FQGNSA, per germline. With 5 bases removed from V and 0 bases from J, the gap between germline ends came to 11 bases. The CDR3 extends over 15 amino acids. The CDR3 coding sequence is TGTGCCAGCAGCGTAGGGTGGAGCTCCTACAATGAGCAGTTCTTC. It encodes CASSVGWSSYNEQFF. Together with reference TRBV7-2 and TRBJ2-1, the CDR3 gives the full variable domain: GAGVSQSPSNKVTEKGKDVELRCDPISGHTALYWYRQSLGQGLEFLIYFQGNSAPDKSGLPSDRFSAERTGGSVSTLTIQRTQQEDSAVYLCASSVGWSSYNEQFFGPGTRLTVL.

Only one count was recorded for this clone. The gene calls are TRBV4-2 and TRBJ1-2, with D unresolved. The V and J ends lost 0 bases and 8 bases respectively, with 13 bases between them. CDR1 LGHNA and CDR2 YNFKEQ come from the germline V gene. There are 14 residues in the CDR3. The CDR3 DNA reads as TGTGCCAGCAGCCAAGACATCGCGACTCGCGGCTACACCTTC. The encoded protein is CASSQDIATRGYTF.

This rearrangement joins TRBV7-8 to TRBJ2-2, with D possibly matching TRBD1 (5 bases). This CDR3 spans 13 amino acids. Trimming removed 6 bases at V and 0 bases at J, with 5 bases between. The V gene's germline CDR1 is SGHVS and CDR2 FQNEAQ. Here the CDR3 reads CASRDTNTGELFF. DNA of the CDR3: TGTGCCAGCAGGGACACGAACACCGGGGAGCTGTTTTTT.

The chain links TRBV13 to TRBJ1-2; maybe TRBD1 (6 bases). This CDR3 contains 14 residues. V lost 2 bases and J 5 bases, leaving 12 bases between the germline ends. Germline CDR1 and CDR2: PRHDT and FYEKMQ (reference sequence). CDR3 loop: CASSLSGELYGYTF. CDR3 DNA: TGTGCCAGCAGCTTATCAGGGGAACTATATGGCTACACCTTC. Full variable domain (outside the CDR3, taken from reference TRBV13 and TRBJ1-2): AAGVIQSPRHLIKEKRETATLKCYPIPRHDTVYWYQQGPGQDPQFLISFYEKMQSDKGSIPDRFSAQQFSDYHSELNMSSLELGDSALYFCASSLSGELYGYTFGSGTRLTVV.

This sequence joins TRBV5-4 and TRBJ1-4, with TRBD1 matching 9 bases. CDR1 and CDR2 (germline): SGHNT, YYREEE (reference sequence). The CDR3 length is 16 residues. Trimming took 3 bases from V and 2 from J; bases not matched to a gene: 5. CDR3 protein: CASSSLGQGTNEKLFF. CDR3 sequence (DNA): TGTGCCAGCAGCTCATTAGGACAGGGGACTAATGAAAAACTGTTTTTT.

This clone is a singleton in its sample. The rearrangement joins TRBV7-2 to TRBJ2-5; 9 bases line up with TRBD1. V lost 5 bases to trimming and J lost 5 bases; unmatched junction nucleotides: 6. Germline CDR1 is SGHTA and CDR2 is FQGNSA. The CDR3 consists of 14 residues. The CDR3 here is CASSRDRATETQYF. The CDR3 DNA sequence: TGTGCCAGCAGCCGGGACAGGGCGACGGAGACCCAGTACTTC.

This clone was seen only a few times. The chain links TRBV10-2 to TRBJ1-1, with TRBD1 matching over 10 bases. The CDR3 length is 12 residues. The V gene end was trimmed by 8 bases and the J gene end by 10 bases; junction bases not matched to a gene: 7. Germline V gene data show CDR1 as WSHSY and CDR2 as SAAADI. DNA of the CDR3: TGCGCCAGCGAGGACAGGGGGTTTGGAGCTTTCTTT. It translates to CASEDRGFGAFF.

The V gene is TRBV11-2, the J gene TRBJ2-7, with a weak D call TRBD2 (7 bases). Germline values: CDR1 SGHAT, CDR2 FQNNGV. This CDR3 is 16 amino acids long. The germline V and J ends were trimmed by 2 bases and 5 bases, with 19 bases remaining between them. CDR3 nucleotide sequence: TGTGCCAGCAGCTTACTCGGCGGGGGCTTACGGGACGAGCAGTACTTC. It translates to CASSLLGGGLRDEQYF.

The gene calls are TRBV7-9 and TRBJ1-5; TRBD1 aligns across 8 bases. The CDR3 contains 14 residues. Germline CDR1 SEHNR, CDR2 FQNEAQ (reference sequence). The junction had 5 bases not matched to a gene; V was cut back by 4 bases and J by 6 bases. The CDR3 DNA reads TGTGCCAGCAGCTCCGGACAGGGAGGTCAGCCCCAGCATTTT. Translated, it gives CASSSGQGGQPQHF.

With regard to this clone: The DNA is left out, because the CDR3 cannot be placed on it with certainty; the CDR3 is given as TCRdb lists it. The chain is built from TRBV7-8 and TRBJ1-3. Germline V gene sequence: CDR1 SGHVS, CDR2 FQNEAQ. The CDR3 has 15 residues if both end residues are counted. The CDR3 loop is CASSLHFGGGNTIYF.

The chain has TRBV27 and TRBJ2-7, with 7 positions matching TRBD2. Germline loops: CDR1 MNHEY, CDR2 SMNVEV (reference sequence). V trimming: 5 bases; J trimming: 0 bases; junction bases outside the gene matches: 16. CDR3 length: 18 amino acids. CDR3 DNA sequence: TGTGCCAGCAGTCCGTTCCCCCTACAGCGGGGCGACTCCTACGAGCAGTACTTC. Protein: CASSPFPLQRGDSYEQYF.

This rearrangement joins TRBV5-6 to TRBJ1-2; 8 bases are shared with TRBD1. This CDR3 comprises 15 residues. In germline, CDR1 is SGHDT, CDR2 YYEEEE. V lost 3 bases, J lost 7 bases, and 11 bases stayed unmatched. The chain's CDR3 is CASSSSGTGVGGYTF. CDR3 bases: TGTGCCAGCAGCTCCTCCGGGACAGGAGTCGGTGGCTACACCTTC.

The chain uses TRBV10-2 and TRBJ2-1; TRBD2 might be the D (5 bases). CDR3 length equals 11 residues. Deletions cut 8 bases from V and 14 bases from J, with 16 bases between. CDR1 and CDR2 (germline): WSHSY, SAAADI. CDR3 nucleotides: TGCGCCAGCCGGGAAGGCCCAGAGGAGTTCTTC. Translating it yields CASREGPEEFF.

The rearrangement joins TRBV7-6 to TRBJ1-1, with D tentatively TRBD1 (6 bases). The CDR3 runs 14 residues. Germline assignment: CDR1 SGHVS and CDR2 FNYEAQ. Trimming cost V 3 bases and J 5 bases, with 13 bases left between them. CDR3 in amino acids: CASSFQGRGTEAFF. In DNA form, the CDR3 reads TGTGCCAGCAGCTTTCAGGGGCGAGGTACTGAAGCTTTCTTT.

The CDR3 spells CATSRDQLTDTQYF. The CDR3 coding sequence is TGTGCCACCAGCAGAGATCAGCTGACAGATACGCAGTATTTT. The chain carries TRBV15 and TRBJ2-3; D gene unclear. The CDR3 length is 14 residues. Trimming stripped 0 bases from V and 3 bases from J, with 7 bases between. CDR1 is LNHNV and CDR2 is YYDKDF in the germline V gene (reference sequence). Full variable domain (missing parts from reference TRBV15 and TRBJ2-3): DAMVIQNPRYQVTQFGKPVTLSCSQTLNHNVMYWYQQKSSQAPKLLFHYYDKDFNNEADTPDNFQSRRPNTSFCFLDIRSPGLGDTAMYLCATSRDQLTDTQYFGPGTRLTVL.

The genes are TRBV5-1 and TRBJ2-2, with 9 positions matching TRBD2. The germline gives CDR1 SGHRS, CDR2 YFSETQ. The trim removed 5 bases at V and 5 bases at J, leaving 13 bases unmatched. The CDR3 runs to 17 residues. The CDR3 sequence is CASRPGTSLSRTGELFF. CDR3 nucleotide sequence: TGCGCCAGCAGACCCGGGACTAGCCTGTCGAGGACCGGGGAGCTGTTTTTT.

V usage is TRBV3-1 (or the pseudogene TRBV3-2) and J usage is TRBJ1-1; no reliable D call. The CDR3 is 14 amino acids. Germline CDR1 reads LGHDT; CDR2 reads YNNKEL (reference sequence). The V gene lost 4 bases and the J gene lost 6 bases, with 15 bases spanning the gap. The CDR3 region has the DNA TGTGCCAGCAGCCCTAAGAATCAAAGGGCTGAAGCTTTCTTT. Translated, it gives CASSPKNQRAEAFF.

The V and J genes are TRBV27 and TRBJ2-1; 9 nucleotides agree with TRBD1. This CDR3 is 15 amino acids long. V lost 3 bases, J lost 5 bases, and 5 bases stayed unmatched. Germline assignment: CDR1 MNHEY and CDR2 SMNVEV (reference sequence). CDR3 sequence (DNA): TGTGCCAGCAGTTTGGACAGGGGCGCGAACAATGAGCAGTTCTTC. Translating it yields CASSLDRGANNEQFF.

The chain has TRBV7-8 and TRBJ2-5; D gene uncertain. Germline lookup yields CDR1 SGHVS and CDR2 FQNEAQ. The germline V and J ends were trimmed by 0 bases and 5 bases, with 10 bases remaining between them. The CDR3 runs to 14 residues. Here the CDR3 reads CASSLADMAETQYF. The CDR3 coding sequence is TGTGCCAGCAGCTTAGCTGACATGGCGGAGACCCAGTACTTC.

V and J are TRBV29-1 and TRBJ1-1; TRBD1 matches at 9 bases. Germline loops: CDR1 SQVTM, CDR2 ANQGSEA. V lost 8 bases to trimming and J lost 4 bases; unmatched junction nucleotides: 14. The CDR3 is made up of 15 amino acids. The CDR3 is CSTGPTGGGITEAFF. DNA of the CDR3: TGCAGCACCGGGCCGACAGGGGGGGGGATCACTGAAGCTTTCTTT.

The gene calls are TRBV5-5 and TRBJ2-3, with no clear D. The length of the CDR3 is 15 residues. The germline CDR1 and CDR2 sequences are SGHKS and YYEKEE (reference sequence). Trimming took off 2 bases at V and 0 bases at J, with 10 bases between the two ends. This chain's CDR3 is CASSFPQRSTDTQYF. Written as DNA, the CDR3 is TGTGCCAGCAGCTTTCCCCAGAGGAGCACAGATACGCAGTATTTT.

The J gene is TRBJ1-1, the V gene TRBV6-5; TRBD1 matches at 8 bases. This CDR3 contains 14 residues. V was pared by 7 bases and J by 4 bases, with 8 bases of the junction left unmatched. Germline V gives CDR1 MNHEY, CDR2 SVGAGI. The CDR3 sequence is CASTYGQGGTEAFF. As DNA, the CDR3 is TGTGCCAGCACCTATGGACAGGGAGGCACTGAAGCTTTCTTT.

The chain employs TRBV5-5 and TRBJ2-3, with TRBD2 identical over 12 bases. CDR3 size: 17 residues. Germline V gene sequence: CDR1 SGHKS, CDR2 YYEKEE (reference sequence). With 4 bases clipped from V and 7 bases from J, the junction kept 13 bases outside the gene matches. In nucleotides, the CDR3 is TGTGCCAGCAGCCTCACGCTACCTAGCGGGGGGGCGTATACGCAGTATTTT. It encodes CASSLTLPSGGAYTQYF.

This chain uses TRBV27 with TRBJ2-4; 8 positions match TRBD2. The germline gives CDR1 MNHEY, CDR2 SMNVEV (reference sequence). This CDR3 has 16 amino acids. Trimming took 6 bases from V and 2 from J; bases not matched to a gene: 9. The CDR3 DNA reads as TGTGCCAGCAGAAACGGGGGGGCCGAAACCAAAAACATTCAGTACTTC. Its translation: CASRNGGAETKNIQYF.